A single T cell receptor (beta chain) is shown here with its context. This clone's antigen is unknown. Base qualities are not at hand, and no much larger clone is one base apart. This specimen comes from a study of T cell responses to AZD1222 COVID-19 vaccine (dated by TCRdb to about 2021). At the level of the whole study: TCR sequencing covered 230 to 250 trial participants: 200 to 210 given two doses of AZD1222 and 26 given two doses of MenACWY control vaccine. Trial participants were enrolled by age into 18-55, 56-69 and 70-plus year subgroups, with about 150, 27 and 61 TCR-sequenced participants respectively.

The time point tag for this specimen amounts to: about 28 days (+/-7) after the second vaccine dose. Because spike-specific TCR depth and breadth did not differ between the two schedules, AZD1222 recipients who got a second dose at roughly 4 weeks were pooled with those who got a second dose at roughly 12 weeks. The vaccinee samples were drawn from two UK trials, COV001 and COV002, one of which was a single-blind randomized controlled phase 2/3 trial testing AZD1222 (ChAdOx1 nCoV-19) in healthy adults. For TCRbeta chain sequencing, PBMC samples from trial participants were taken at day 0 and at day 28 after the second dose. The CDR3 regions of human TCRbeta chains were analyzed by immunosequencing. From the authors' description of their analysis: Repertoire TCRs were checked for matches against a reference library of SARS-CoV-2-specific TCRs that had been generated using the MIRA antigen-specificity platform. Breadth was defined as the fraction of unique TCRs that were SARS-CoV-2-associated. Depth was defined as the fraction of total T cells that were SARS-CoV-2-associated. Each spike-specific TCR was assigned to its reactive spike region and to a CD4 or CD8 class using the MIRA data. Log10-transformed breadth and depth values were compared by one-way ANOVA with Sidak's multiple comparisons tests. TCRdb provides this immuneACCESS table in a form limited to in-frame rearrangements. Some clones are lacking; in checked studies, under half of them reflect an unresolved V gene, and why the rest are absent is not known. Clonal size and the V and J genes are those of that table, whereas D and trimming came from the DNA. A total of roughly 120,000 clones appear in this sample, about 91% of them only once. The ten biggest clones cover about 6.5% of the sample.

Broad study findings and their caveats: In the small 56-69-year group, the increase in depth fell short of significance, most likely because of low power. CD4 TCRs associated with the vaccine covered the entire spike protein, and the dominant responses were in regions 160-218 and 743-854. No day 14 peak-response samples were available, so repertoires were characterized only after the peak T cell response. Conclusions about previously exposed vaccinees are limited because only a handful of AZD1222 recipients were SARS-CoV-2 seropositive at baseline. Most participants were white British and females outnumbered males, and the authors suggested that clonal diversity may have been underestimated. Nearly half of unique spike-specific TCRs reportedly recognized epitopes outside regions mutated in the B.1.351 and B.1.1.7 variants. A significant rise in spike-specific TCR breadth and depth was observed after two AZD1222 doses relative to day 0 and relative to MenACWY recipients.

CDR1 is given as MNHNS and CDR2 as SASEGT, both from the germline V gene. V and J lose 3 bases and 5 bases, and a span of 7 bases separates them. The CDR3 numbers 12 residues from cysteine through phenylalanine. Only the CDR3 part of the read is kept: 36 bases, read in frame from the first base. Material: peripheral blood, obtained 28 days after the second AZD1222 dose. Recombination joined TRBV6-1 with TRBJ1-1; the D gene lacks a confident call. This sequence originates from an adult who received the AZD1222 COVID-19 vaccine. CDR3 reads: CASSETVTEAFF. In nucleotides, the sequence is TGTGCCAGCAGTGAGACGGTGACTGAAGCTTTCTTT.